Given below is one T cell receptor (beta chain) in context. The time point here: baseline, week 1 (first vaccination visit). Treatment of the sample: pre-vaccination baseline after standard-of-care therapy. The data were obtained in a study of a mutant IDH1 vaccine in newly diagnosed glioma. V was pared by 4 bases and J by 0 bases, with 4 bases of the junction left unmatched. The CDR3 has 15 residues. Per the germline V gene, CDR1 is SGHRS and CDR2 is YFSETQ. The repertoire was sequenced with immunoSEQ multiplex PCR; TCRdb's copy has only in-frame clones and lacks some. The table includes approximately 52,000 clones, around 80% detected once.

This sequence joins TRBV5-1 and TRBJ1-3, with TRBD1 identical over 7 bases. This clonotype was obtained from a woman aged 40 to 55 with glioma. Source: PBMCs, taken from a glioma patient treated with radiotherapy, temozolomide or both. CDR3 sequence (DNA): TGCGCCAGCAGCGGGGACAGTTTCTCTGGAAACACCATATATTTT. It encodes CASSGDSFSGNTIYF.